This TCR beta chain was captured by sequencing in a study of blood T cell repertoires in COVID-19. About the study: Nucleic acid was either cDNA or gDNA, and it came from T cells, B-cell-depleted T cells, or PBMCs.

The CDR3 is 20 amino acids. As originally analysed: Counts of nucleated cells, estimated from reference gene primer amplification, were obtained. Sequencing used immunoSEQ multiplex PCR; TCRdb keeps in-frame clones, though not all of them. That table gives V, J and clone size, and the DNA gave D and trimming. The sample carries fewer than 450,000 clones, around 87% recorded once. The V call is TRBV21-1, the J call TRBJ1-6. TRBV21-1 is a listed pseudogene. Sequenced material: peripheral blood. The origin of this receptor is a woman in her forties or fifties with COVID-19, enrolled during active disease. The CDR3 reads CASSKEGERRGKSYNSPLHF. DNA of the CDR3: TGTGCCAGCAGCAAAGAAGGGGAAAGGAGGGGAAAATCCTATAATTCACCCCTCCACTTT.